A selection of T cell receptor beta chains follows, all from one sample in a study of beta chain features in type 1 diabetes. TCRdb keeps only in-frame clones here, not all; method: immunoSEQ multiplex PCR. The sample holds around 130,000 clones, approximately 10% seen once. Sequencing input: central memory CD4+ T cells from blood. The origin of the receptors is a man aged 25-40 years with type 1 diabetes. CDR3s include the opening cysteine and the closing phenylalanine or tryptophan. Each record gives: V gene, clone size, J gene, D gene, CDR3 length, CDR3 DNA, CDR3 protein. D genes are given only for firm matches. Not every row has a clone size; where given, it reads once, few, many or a size class.

TRBV29-1,few,TRBJ2-7,-,12,TGCAGCGTTGGAGCAGGGGTTTACGAGCAGTACTTC,CSVGAGVYEQYF
TRBV27,-,TRBJ1-1,TRBD1,16,TGTGCCAGCAGTGGGACGGGCAGGGGGCATTACACTGAAGCTTTCTTT,CASSGTGRGHYTEAFF
TRBV10-3,-,TRBJ2-1,TRBD1,13,TGTGCCAGCAGCTTGGGACAGTTCAATGAGCAGTTCTTC,CASSLGQFNEQFF
TRBV23-1,few,TRBJ2-3,-,15,TGCGCCAGCATTGGCAGGGACAAAAGCACAGATACGCAGTATTTT,CASIGRDKSTDTQYF
TRBV20-1,-,TRBJ2-7,-,11,TGCAGTGCTCTCCAGGGCTACGAGCAGTACTTC,CSALQGYEQYF
TRBV14,few,TRBJ1-2,-,12,TGTGCCAGCAGCCAGACAGGATATGGCTACACCTTC,CASSQTGYGYTF
TRBV5-1,-,TRBJ1-5,TRBD1,15,TGCGCCAGCAGCTTCACAGGGGCGGGCAATCAGCCCCAGCATTTT,CASSFTGAGNQPQHF
TRBV2,few,TRBJ2-3,-,15,TGTGCCAGCAGTCTTCTTGCGGGGCTGAGGGATACGCAGTATTTT,CASSLLAGLRDTQYF
TRBV5-1,few,TRBJ2-5,TRBD1,15,TGCGCCAGCAGCCTGACAGGGGCGGATTTAGAGACCCAGTACTTC,CASSLTGADLETQYF
TRBV19,many,TRBJ2-2,-,14,TGTGCCAGTAGTCCCCTACAGGGCACCGGGGAGCTGTTTTTT,CASSPLQGTGELFF
TRBV6-6,few,TRBJ2-5,TRBD1,14,TGTGCCAGCAGTTACGGGACAGGGTTGGAGACCCAGTACTTC,CASSYGTGLETQYF
TRBV4-1,-,TRBJ1-2,-,14,TGCGCCAGCAATAAGGGCAGGGGCAACTATGGCTACACCTTC,CASNKGRGNYGYTF
TRBV28,few,TRBJ2-5,TRBD2,13,TGTGCCAGCACACGGACTAGCCGTGAGACCCAGTACTTC,CASTRTSRETQYF
TRBV10-2,-,TRBJ1-1,TRBD1,14,TGCGCCAGCAGTGAGTCGGGGGCGGGACAGAAAGCTTTCTTT,CASSESGAGQKAFF
TRBV6-5,few,TRBJ1-1,TRBD1,15,TGTGCCAGCAGTTACTCGAGACAGGGGGATACTGAAGCTTTCTTT,CASSYSRQGDTEAFF
TRBV27,few,TRBJ2-5,TRBD2,13,TGTGCCAGCAGTTTGGGGAGGGGAGAGACCCAGTACTTC,CASSLGRGETQYF
TRBV30,-,TRBJ2-1,TRBD2,15,TGTGCCTGGAGTGTTCGCGGGAGCTCCTACAATGAGCAGTTCTTC,CAWSVRGSSYNEQFF
TRBV19,-,TRBJ1-2,TRBD1,13,TGTGCCAGCTACACAGGGGACGCCTATGGCTACACCTTC,CASYTGDAYGYTF
TRBV4-3,few,TRBJ2-3,TRBD2,18,TGCGCCAGCAGCCAGATAGCCCCCGGGGGGGCCGGGGCAGATACGCAGTATTTT,CASSQIAPGGAGADTQYF
TRBV10-3,-,TRBJ1-5,-,15,TGTGCCATCAGTGAGTCGGAAGGGAGGAATCAGCCCCAGCATTTT,CAISESEGRNQPQHF
TRBV28,many,TRBJ1-6,TRBD1,14,TGTGCCACCAAACCGGGACAGGGACGCTCACCCCTCCACTTT,CATKPGQGRSPLHF
TRBV5-1,few,TRBJ2-3,TRBD1,16,TGCGCCAGCAGCGGAGACCAGGGGGCCAGCTTCCATACGCAGTATTTT,CASSGDQGASFHTQYF